This TCR beta chain was sequenced in a study of blood T cell repertoires in COVID-19. The wider study: The United States, Italy and Spain provided the acute and convalescent COVID-19 samples. The cDNA or gDNA used as material had been derived from T cells, B-cell-depleted T cells, or PBMCs.

The CDR3 has 11 residues. Germline CDR1 DFQATT, CDR2 SNEGSKA (reference sequence). V gave up 1 base and J gave up 10 bases; unmatched junction bases: 3. The authors' processing: By means of reference gene primer amplification, nucleated cell counts were estimated. TCRdb's copy holds only in-frame clones and misses some; the assay was immunoSEQ multiplex PCR. Clone size and V and J calls were adopted from that table, with D and trimming inferred from the DNA. This sample carries about 130,000 clones, 55% to 75% of them seen once, and the ten largest clones take 1.5% to 2%. The sequencing sample was made of peripheral blood. The TCR originated in a woman in her 70s with acute or convalescent COVID-19. The V call is TRBV20-1, the J call TRBJ1-2, with 7 bases matching TRBD1. CDR3 sequence: CSARVGTDYTF. DNA of the CDR3: TGCAGTGCTAGAGTAGGGACAGACTACACCTTC.